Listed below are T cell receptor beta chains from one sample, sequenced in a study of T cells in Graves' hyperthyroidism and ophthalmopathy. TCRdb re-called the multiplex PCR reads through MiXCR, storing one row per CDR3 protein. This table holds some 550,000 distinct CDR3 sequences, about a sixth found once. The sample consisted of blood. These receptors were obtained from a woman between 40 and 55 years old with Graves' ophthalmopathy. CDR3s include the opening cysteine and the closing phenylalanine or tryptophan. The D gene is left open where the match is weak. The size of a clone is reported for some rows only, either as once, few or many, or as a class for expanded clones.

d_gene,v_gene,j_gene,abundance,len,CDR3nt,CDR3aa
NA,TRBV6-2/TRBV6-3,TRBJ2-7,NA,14,TGTGCCAGCAGTTACGGGAGAGGGGCCTACGAGCAGTACTTC,CASSYGRGAYEQYF
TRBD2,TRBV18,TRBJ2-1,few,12,TGTGCCGCAGGCGGGGGGAACAATGAGCAGTTCTTC,CAAGGGNNEQFF
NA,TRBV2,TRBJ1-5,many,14,TGTGCCAGCAGTGAGGGGGATGTAAATCAGCCCCAGCATTTT,CASSEGDVNQPQHF
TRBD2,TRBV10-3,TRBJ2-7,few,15,TGTGCCATCAGCCCCGGACTAGTCCAAGGCTACGAGCAGTACTTC,CAISPGLVQGYEQYF
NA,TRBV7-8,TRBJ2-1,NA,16,TGTGCCAGCAGCTTAACTTCCAGGGACCGAGGGGATGAGCAGTTCTTC,CASSLTSRDRGDEQFF
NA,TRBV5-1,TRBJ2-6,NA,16,TGCGCCAGCAGCCCTACTACAGGGACAGGGGCCAACGTCCTGACTTTC,CASSPTTGTGANVLTF
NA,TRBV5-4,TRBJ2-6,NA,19,TGTGCCAGCAGCTTGGACCGCGCAGGTTCAAGCTCTGGGGCCAACGTCCTGACTTTC,CASSLDRAGSSSGANVLTF
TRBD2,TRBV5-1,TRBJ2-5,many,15,TGCGCCAGCAGCACCGCCGGACTAGCGGGAGAGACCCAGTACTTC,CASSTAGLAGETQYF
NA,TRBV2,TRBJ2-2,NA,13,TGTGCCAGCAGGGACAGTGAATCCGGGGAGCTGTTTTTT,CASRDSESGELFF
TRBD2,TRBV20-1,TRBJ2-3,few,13,TGCAGTGGCCCGGGACTACTGCCAGATACGCAGTATTTT,CSGPGLLPDTQYF
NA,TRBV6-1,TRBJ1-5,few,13,TGTGCCAGCAGCCCTGAGGGGTACCAGCCCCAGCATTTT,CASSPEGYQPQHF
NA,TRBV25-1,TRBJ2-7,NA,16,TGTGCCAGCAGTCCGCGAGGCCGGCAGAACTCCTACGAGCAGTACTTC,CASSPRGRQNSYEQYF
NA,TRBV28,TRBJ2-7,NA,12,TGTGCCAGCAGCCCAAGCTCCTGCGAGCAGTACTTC,CASSPSSCEQYF
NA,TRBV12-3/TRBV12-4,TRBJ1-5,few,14,TGTGCCAGCAGACCTGGACAGATTGAACAGCCCCAGCATTTT,CASRPGQIEQPQHF